The 11 T cell receptor beta chains presented below share a single source sample, sequenced in a study of T cell responses to AZD1222 COVID-19 vaccine. Data came from immunoSEQ multiplex PCR; TCRdb stores just in-frame clones and leaves some out. The sample yields under 150,000 clones, approximately 89% seen once. The sample in question was peripheral blood, obtained on day 0 of AZD1222 vaccination. The receptor set was obtained from an adult in good health.

The gene calls are TRBV7-7 and TRBJ2-2; 8 nucleotides match TRBD2. The J segment lost 0 bases and the V segment lost 5 bases, leaving 8 bases of the junction unmatched. Germline V gives CDR1 SSHAT, CDR2 FNYEAQ (reference sequence). The CDR3 length is 17 residues. Here the CDR3 DNA reads TGTGCCAGCAGCCCGATAAGCGGGGGTGCGAACACCGGGGAGCTGTTTTTT. Protein sequence: CASSPISGGANTGELFF.

V and J are TRBV28 and TRBJ1-5, with 11 bases aligning to TRBD1. Trimming cost V 5 bases and J 7 bases; bases outside gene matches: 7. Germline assignment: CDR1 MDHEN and CDR2 SYDVKM. The CDR3 contains 15 residues. CDR3 region: CASSPRTGGGQPQHF. Here the CDR3 DNA reads TGTGCCAGCAGTCCTCGGACAGGGGGCGGGCAGCCCCAGCATTTT.

The CDR3 sequence: CASSLDRNTEAFF. As DNA, the CDR3 is TGCGCCAGCAGCTTGGACAGGAACACTGAAGCTTTCTTT. The chain recombines TRBV5-1 with TRBJ1-1; D not certain. Per the germline V gene, CDR1 is SGHRS and CDR2 is YFSETQ. V dropped 0 bases and J dropped 1 base, with 4 bases sitting between them. The CDR3 is made up of 13 amino acids.

This chain joins TRBV6-6 and TRBJ2-7; D is perhaps TRBD1 (5 bases). V was cut by 5 bases and J by 1 base, with 9 bases left in between. CDR3 length: 13 amino acids. Germline-derived CDR1 and CDR2 are MNHNY and SVGAGI (reference sequence). The CDR3 DNA follows: TGTGCCAGCAGTGTGGACAAATCCTACGAGCAGTACTTC. Protein product: CASSVDKSYEQYF.

The chain couples TRBV20-1 to TRBJ2-7; no reliable D call. With 4 bases removed from V and 3 bases from J, the gap between germline ends came to 7 bases. The CDR3 length is 11 residues. Looked up from germline, CDR1 is DFQATT and CDR2 is SNEGSKA (reference sequence). The CDR3 coding sequence is TGCAGTGCTAATCTGTTCTACGAGCAGTACTTC. Translation: CSANLFYEQYF.

This chain uses TRBV11-3 with TRBJ2-5; D unclear. Trimming took 5 bases from V and 5 from J, leaving 15 bases between them. CDR1 is SGHNT and CDR2 is YENEEA in the germline V gene. The CDR3 extends over 14 amino acids. CDR3 nucleotides: TGTGCCAGCAGCCATCAGGCTCTCGTTGAGACCCAGTACTTC. Its protein product is CASSHQALVETQYF.

CDR3 residues: CASSQGWGTEAFF. The DNA of the CDR3 is TGTGCCAGCTCACAAGGCTGGGGCACTGAAGCTTTCTTT. The rearrangement uses TRBV18 and TRBJ1-1, with no clear D. Trimming took 4 bases from V and 4 from J, leaving 10 bases between them. Germline V gives CDR1 KGHSH, CDR2 LQKENI. The CDR3 spans 13 residues.

This rearrangement joins TRBV28 to TRBJ1-3; no clear D. The CDR3 loop spans 15 amino acids. CDR1 and CDR2 (germline): MDHEN, SYDVKM. With 7 bases removed from V and 0 bases from J, the gap between germline ends came to 13 bases. The CDR3 loop is CASITPRPSGNTIYF. The CDR3, as DNA: TGTGCCAGCATCACACCGCGGCCCTCTGGAAACACCATATATTTT. Full variable domain (missing parts from reference TRBV28 and TRBJ1-3): DVKVTQSSRYLVKRTGEKVFLECVQDMDHENMFWYRQDPGLGLRLIYFSYDVKMKEKGDIPEGYSVSREKKERFSLILESASTNQTSMYLCASITPRPSGNTIYFGEGSWLTVV.

The CDR3 nucleotides read TGTGCCAGCAGCTACACGACAGGGCCGCCTGAAGCTTTCTTT. Encoded protein: CASSYTTGPPEAFF. The V call is TRBV7-2, the J call TRBJ1-1, with TRBD1 matching 7 bases. V was pared by 4 bases and J by 6 bases, with 8 bases of the junction left unmatched. Germline values: CDR1 SGHTA, CDR2 FQGNSA. The CDR3 extends over 14 amino acids.

The V and J genes are TRBV6-1 and TRBJ1-5; D might be TRBD1 (6 bases). V lost 2 bases, J lost 5 bases, and 10 bases lay in between. This CDR3 comprises 14 residues. The germline V gene has CDR1 MNHNS and CDR2 SASEGT. DNA of the CDR3: TGTGCCAGCAGTGAAACAGGGTACTATCAGCCCCAGCATTTT. Encoded protein: CASSETGYYQPQHF.

This rearrangement joins TRBV12-1 to TRBJ2-1. TRBV12-1 is a recognized pseudogene. The CDR3 covers 14 residues. CDR3 region: CASSPRDPNTEQFF. CDR3 DNA: TGTGCCAGCAGCCCTCGGGACCCTAACACGGAGCAGTTCTTC.